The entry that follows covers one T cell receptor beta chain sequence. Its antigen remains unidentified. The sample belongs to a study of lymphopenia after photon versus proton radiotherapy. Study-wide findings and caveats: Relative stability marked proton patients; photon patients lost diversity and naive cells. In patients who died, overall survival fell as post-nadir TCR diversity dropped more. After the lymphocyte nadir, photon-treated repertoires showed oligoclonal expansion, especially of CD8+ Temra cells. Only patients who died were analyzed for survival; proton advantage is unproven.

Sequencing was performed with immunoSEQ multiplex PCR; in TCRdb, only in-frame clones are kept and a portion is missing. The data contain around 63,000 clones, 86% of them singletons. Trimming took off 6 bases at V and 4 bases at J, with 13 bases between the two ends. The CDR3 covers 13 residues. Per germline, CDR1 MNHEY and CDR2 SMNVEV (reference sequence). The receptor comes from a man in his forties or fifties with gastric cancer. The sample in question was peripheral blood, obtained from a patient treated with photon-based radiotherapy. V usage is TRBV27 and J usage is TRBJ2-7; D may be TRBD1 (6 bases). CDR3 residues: CASRQQGGYEQYF. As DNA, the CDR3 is TGTGCCAGCAGGCAACAAGGGGGTTACGAGCAGTACTTC.